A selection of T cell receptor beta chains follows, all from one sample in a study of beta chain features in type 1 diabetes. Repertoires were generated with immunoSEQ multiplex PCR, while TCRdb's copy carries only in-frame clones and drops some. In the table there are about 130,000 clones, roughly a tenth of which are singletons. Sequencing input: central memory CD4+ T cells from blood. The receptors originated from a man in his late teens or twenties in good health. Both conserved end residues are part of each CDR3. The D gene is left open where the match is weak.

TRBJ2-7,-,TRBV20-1,CSAETSGEQYF
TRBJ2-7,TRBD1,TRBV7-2,CASSPGQGIDEQYF
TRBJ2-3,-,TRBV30,CAWDISTDTQYF
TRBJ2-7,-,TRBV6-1,CASSEDRGLGEQYF
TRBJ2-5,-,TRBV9,CASSADLQGFETQYF
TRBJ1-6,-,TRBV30,CAWSGGYLGSPLHF
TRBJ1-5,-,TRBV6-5,CASSTTGFGNQPQHF
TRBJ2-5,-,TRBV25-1,CASSEEGVFETQYF
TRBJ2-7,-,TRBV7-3,CASSLKGSSTEQYF
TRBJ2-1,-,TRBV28,CASRNGGGALWNEQFF
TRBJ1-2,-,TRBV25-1,CASSESDSLLGYTF
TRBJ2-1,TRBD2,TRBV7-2,CASSRDYSYNEQFF
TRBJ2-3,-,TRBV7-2,CASSPRATTDTQYF
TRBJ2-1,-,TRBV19,CASSMGALGSYNEQFF
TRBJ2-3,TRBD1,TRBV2,CASSPRDRGGTDTQYF
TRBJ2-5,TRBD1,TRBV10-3,CAIRTGQGNRETQYF
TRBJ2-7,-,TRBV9,CASSVATSVEQYF
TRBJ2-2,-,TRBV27,CASSPYTGELFF
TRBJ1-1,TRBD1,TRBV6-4,CASSGGQGTEAFF
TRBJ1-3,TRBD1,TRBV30,CAWTTAGAGGSGNTIYF
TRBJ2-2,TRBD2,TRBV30,CAWSVERGGFRTGELFF
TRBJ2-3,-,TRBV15,CATSEGDTPSPGDTQYF
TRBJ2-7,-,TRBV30,CAWSVRTGLLYEQYF
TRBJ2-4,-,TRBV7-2,CASSPRVKNIQYF
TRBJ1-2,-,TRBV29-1,CSADRRQGNYGYTF
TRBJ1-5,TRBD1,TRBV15,CATSWGTASNQPQHF
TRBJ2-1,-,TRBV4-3,CASSQFYRNNEQFF
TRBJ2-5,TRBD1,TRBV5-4,CASSPDRGETQYF
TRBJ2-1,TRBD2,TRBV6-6,CASSPSLAGGPNEQFF
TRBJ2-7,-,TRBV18,CASSPGLGGYEQYF
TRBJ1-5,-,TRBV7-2,CASSLVRTPGGQPQHF
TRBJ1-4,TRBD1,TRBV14,CASSQDRNEKLFF
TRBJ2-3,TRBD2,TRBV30,CAWMRGGRGDTQYF
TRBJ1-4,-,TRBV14,CASSHIFMGREKLFF
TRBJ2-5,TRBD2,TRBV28,CASTETSGGIGRETQYF
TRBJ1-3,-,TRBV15,CATSRDVINSGNTIYF
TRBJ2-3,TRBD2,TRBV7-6,CASSGLAGGTDTQYF
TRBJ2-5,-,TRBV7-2,CASSPHTSGETQYF
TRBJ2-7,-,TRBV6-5,CASSYSVRGVYEQYF
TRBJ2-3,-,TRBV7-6,CASSLKRGFSTDTQYF
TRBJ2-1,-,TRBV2,CAGNHAPENNEQFF
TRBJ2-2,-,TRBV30,CAWLDRNTGELFF
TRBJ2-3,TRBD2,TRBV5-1,CASESSGGHTDTQYF
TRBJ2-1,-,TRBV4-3,CASSQPGGQTYNEQFF
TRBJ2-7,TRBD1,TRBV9,CASSVLQLDRPYEQYF